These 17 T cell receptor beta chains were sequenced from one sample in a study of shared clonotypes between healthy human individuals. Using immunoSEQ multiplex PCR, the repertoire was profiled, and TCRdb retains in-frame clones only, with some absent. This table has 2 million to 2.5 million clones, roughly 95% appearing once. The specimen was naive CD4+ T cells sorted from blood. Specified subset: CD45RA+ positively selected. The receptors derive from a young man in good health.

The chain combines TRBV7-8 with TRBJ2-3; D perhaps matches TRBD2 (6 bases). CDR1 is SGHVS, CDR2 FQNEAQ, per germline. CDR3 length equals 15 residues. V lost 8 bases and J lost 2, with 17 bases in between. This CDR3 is CASSLKGTYTDTQYF. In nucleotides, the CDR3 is TGTGCCAGCTCCCTTAAGGGGACTTACACAGATACGCAGTATTTT. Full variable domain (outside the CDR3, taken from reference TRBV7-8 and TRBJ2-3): GAGVSQSPRYKVAKRGQDVALRCDPISGHVSLFWYQQALGQGPEFLTYFQNEAQLDKSGLPSDRFFAERPEGSVSTLKIQRTQQEDSAVYLCASSLKGTYTDTQYFGPGTRLTVL.

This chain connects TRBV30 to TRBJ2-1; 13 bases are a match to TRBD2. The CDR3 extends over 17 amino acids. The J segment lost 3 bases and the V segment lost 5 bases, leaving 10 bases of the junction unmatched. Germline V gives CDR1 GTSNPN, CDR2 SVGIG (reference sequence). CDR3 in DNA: TGTGCCTGGGGTTCAGCTAGGACTAGCGGGGGCTACAATGAGCAGTTCTTC. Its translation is CAWGSARTSGGYNEQFF.

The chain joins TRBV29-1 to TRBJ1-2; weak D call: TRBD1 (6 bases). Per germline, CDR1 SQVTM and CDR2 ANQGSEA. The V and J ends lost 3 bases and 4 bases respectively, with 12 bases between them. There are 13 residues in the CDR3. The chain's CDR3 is CSVDARGAYGYTF. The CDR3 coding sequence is TGCAGCGTTGACGCCCGGGGGGCCTATGGCTACACCTTC.

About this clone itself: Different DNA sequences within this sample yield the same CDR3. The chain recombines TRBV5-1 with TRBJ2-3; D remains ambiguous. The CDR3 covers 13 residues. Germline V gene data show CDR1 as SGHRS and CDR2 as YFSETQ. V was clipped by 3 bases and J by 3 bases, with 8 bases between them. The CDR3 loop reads CASSSAGTDTQYF. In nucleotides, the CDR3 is TGCGCCAGCAGCTCCGCCGGGACAGATACGCAGTATTTT.

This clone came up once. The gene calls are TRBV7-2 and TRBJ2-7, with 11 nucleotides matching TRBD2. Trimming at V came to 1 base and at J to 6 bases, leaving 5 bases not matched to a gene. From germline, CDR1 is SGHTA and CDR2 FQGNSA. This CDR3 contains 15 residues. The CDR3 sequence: CASSLELAGAREQYF. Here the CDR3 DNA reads TGTGCCAGCAGCTTAGAACTAGCGGGGGCTCGCGAGCAGTACTTC.

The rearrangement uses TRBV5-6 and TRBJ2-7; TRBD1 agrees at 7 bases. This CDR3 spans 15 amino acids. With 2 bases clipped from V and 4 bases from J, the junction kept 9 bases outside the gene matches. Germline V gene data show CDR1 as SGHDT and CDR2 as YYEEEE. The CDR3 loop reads CASSFSGTAVYEQYF. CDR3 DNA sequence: TGTGCCAGCAGCTTCTCCGGGACAGCGGTTTACGAGCAGTACTTC.

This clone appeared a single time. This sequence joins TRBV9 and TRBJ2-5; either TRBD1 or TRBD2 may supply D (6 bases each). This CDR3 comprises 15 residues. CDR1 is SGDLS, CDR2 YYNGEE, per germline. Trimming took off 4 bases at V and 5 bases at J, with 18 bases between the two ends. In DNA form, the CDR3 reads TGTGCCAGCAGCCCGTGGGAGGTCCAGGGGGAGACCCAGTACTTC. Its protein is CASSPWEVQGETQYF.

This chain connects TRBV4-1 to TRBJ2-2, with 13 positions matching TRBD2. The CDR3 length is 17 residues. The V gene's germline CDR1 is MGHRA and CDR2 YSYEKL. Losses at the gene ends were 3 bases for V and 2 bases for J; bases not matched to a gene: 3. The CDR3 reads CASSHWGLAGNTGELFF. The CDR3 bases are TGCGCCAGCAGCCATTGGGGACTAGCGGGAAACACCGGGGAGCTGTTTTTT.

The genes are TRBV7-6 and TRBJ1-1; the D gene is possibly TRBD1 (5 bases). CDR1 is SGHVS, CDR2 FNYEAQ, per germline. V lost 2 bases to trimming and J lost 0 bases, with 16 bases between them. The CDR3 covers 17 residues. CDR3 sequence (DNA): TGTGCCAGCAGCTTATCTCGGCAGGGCTTCATGAACACTGAAGCTTTCTTT. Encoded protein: CASSLSRQGFMNTEAFF.

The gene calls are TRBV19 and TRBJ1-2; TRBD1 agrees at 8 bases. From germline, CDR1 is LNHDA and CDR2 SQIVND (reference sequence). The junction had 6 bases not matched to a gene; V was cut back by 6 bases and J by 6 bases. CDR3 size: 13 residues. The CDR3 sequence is CASSEQGVHGYTF. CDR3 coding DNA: TGTGCCAGTAGCGAACAGGGGGTCCATGGCTACACCTTC.

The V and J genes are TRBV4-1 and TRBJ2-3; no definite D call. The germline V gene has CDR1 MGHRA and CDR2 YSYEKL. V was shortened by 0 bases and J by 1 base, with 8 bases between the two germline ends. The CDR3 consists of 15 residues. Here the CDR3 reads CASSQDRPGTDTQYF. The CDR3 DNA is TGCGCCAGCAGCCAAGATCGCCCCGGCACAGATACGCAGTATTTT.

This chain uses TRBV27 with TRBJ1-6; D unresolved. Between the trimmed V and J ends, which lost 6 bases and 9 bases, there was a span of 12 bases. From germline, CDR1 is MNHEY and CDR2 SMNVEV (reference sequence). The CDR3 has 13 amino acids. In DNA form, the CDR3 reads TGTGCCAGCAGGTCGCGACCTCCTTCACCCCTCCACTTT. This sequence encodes CASRSRPPSPLHF.

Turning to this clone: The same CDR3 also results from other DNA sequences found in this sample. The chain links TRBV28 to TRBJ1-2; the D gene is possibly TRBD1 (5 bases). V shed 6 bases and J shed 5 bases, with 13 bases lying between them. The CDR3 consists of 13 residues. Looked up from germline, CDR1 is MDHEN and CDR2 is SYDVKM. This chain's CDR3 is CASSPPRGYGYTF. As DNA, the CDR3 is TGTGCCAGCAGCCCGCCTAGGGGATATGGCTACACCTTC.

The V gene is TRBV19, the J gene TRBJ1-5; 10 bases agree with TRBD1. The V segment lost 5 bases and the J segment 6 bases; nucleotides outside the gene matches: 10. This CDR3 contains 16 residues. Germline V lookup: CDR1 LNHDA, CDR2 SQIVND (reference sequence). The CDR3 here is CASSSEDRGYIQPQHF. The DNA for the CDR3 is TGTGCCAGTAGTTCGGAGGACAGGGGGTACATTCAGCCCCAGCATTTT.

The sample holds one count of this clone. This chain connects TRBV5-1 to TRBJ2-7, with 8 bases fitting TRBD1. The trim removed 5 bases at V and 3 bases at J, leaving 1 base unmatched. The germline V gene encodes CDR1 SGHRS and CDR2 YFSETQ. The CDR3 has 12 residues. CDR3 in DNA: TGCGCCAGCAGAGGACAGGGCTACGAGCAGTACTTC. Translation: CASRGQGYEQYF.

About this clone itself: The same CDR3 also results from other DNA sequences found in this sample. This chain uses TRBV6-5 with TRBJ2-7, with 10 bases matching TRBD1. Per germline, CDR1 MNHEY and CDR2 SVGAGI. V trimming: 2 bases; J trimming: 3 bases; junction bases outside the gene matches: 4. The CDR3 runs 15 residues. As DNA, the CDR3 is TGTGCCAGCAGTTACCGGGACAGGGGACACTACGAGCAGTACTTC. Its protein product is CASSYRDRGHYEQYF.

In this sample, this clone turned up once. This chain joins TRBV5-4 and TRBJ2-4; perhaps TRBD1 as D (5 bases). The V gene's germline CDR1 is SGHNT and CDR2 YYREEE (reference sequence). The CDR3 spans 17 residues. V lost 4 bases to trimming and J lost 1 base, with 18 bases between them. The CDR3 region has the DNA TGTGCCAGCAGCCCCTACCTAGGGGCCCTGGCCAAAAACATTCAGTACTTC. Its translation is CASSPYLGALAKNIQYF.